The rows below give T cell receptor beta chains drawn from one sample of a study of blood T cells in healthy people across ages. TCRdb passed the 5' RACE reads through MiXCR, listing each CDR3 protein once. The table records about 650,000 distinct CDR3 sequences, 52% of them present only once. Material: blood. The receptors were gathered from a woman aged 80 or older in good health. CDR3s include the opening cysteine and the closing phenylalanine or tryptophan. The order of the fields is CDR3 DNA, CDR3 protein, clone size, J gene, V gene, D gene. D genes are given only for firm matches. Not all rows give a size; the values are once, few, many and, for expanded clones, a class.

cdr3_nt: TGTGCCAGTACAGGGACAAACCTTGGGACTGAAGCTTTCTTT
cdr3_aa: CASTGTNLGTEAFF
clone_size: few
j_call: TRBJ1-1
v_call: TRBV25-1
d_call: NA

cdr3_nt: TGCGCCAGCAGCCAAGAACGGCACTCCTACGAGCAGTACTTC
cdr3_aa: CASSQERHSYEQYF
clone_size: NA
j_call: TRBJ2-7
v_call: TRBV4-3
d_call: NA

cdr3_nt: TGTGCCAGCAGCGGGGCCCTTTGGGGGTCCGAGCAGTTCTTC
cdr3_aa: CASSGALWGSEQFF
clone_size: NA
j_call: TRBJ2-1
v_call: TRBV7-2
d_call: NA

cdr3_nt: TGTGCCAGCAGTTTCTCAGACCGACCCCTCCACTTT
cdr3_aa: CASSFSDRPLHF
clone_size: NA
j_call: TRBJ1-6
v_call: TRBV28
d_call: NA

cdr3_nt: TGTGTCAGCAGCCAAGTCAGGCGGGCAGATAATGAAAAACTGTTTTTT
cdr3_aa: CVSSQVRRADNEKLFF
clone_size: few
j_call: TRBJ1-4
v_call: TRBV14
d_call: NA

cdr3_nt: TGTGCCAGCAGCTTCCTAGTAACAGGGGGCGAGACCCAGTACTTC
cdr3_aa: CASSFLVTGGETQYF
clone_size: few
j_call: TRBJ2-5
v_call: TRBV5-5
d_call: TRBD1

cdr3_nt: TGTGCCAGCAGCTTAGAACCAGGGAACTACGAGCAGTACTTC
cdr3_aa: CASSLEPGNYEQYF
clone_size: many
j_call: TRBJ2-7
v_call: TRBV7-2
d_call: NA

cdr3_nt: TGCGCCAGCAGACTGGACAGAAGCACTGAAGCTTTCTTT
cdr3_aa: CASRLDRSTEAFF
clone_size: NA
j_call: TRBJ1-1
v_call: TRBV5-1
d_call: NA

cdr3_nt: TGCAGTGCTAGAGACGGGACTAGCGGGGGGCTCCAAGAGACCCAGTACTTC
cdr3_aa: CSARDGTSGGLQETQYF
clone_size: NA
j_call: TRBJ2-5
v_call: TRBV20-1
d_call: TRBD2

cdr3_nt: TGTGCCAGCTCACCAATTGGCCCAGGGAGCTCCTATAATTCACCCCTCCACTTT
cdr3_aa: CASSPIGPGSSYNSPLHF
clone_size: NA
j_call: TRBJ1-6
v_call: TRBV18
d_call: NA

cdr3_nt: TGTGCCAGCAGTGAATTTGGGGGGCGAAATCAAGAGACCCAGTACTTC
cdr3_aa: CASSEFGGRNQETQYF
clone_size: NA
j_call: TRBJ2-5
v_call: TRBV2
d_call: NA

cdr3_nt: TGTGCCAGCGGGACTAGTCTAAATGAGCAGTTCTTC
cdr3_aa: CASGTSLNEQFF
clone_size: NA
j_call: TRBJ2-1
v_call: TRBV6-4
d_call: TRBD2

cdr3_nt: TGCGCCAGCAGTGAGACAGCTAAAGAGACCCAGTACTTC
cdr3_aa: CASSETAKETQYF
clone_size: many
j_call: TRBJ2-5
v_call: TRBV10-2
d_call: NA

cdr3_nt: TGCAGCGCTCACATACAGGGTAATGAGCAGTTCTTC
cdr3_aa: CSAHIQGNEQFF
clone_size: NA
j_call: TRBJ2-1
v_call: TRBV29-1
d_call: NA

cdr3_nt: TGCAGTGCTAGATCACCTCAGGGAATTATGGATGAGCAGGTCTTC
cdr3_aa: CSARSPQGIMDEQVF
clone_size: NA
j_call: TRBJ2-1
v_call: TRBV20-1
d_call: NA

cdr3_nt: TGTGCCAGCAGCCAAGGACAGGGGAATTCACCCCTCCACTTT
cdr3_aa: CASSQGQGNSPLHF
clone_size: NA
j_call: TRBJ1-6
v_call: TRBV3-1
d_call: TRBD1

cdr3_nt: TGTGCCAGCAGCCCAGGGCCGTTAAACTACGAGCAGTACTTC
cdr3_aa: CASSPGPLNYEQYF
clone_size: NA
j_call: TRBJ2-7
v_call: TRBV14
d_call: NA

cdr3_nt: TGCAGTGCTACCGTGCGGGGCCGTAGCACAGATACGCAGTATTTT
cdr3_aa: CSATVRGRSTDTQYF
clone_size: few
j_call: TRBJ2-3
v_call: TRBV20-1
d_call: NA

cdr3_nt: TGCGCCAGCAGCTTTTCGGGACAGACTAACTACGAGCAGTACTTC
cdr3_aa: CASSFSGQTNYEQYF
clone_size: NA
j_call: TRBJ2-7
v_call: TRBV5-1
d_call: TRBD1

cdr3_nt: TGTGCCAGCAGGTACTACGGGGAAGAGACCCAGTACTTC
cdr3_aa: CASRYYGEETQYF
clone_size: NA
j_call: TRBJ2-5
v_call: TRBV3-1
d_call: NA

cdr3_nt: TGCAGTGCACGAGGGGGACAGGGGTTTTCACCCCTCCACTTT
cdr3_aa: CSARGGQGFSPLHF
clone_size: many
j_call: TRBJ1-6
v_call: TRBV20-1
d_call: TRBD1

cdr3_nt: TGCAGCGTTGGGCTCGAGCCCCCTAACTATGGCTGCACCTTC
cdr3_aa: CSVGLEPPNYGCTF
clone_size: NA
j_call: TRBJ1-2
v_call: TRBV29-1
d_call: NA

cdr3_nt: TGTGCCAGCAGTTACGCTTTTGATGAGCAGTTCTTC
cdr3_aa: CASSYAFDEQFF
clone_size: NA
j_call: TRBJ2-1
v_call: TRBV6-2/TRBV6-3
d_call: NA

cdr3_nt: TGCAGCGTTGAGGGCCGACAGGGCCGAGAGACCCAGTACTTC
cdr3_aa: CSVEGRQGRETQYF
clone_size: NA
j_call: TRBJ2-5
v_call: TRBV29-1
d_call: TRBD1

cdr3_nt: TGCAGCGTTGGGCGGAGGCAGGAGACCCAGTACTTC
cdr3_aa: CSVGRRQETQYF
clone_size: NA
j_call: TRBJ2-5
v_call: TRBV29-1
d_call: NA

cdr3_nt: TGTGCCGGCAGCGTACCCAAGGCGGATACGCAGTATTTT
cdr3_aa: CAGSVPKADTQYF
clone_size: NA
j_call: TRBJ2-3
v_call: TRBV7-2
d_call: NA

cdr3_nt: TGTGCCAGCAGCTTGACAGGGGGGAACTACGAGCAGTACTTC
cdr3_aa: CASSLTGGNYEQYF
clone_size: few
j_call: TRBJ2-7
v_call: TRBV13
d_call: TRBD1

cdr3_nt: TGTGCCAGCAGGCAGGCGGCAGGGGGTAATGGCTACACCTTC
cdr3_aa: CASRQAAGGNGYTF
clone_size: NA
j_call: TRBJ1-2
v_call: TRBV12-3/TRBV12-4
d_call: TRBD1

cdr3_nt: TGTGCCTGGAGTGTCCTTTACATCTTAAGCGCAGATACGCAGTATTTT
cdr3_aa: CAWSVLYILSADTQYF
clone_size: many
j_call: TRBJ2-3
v_call: TRBV30
d_call: NA

cdr3_nt: TGCGCCAGCAGCCAAGATAGTGTGACAGCTAATGGCTACACCTTC
cdr3_aa: CASSQDSVTANGYTF
clone_size: NA
j_call: TRBJ1-2
v_call: TRBV4-3
d_call: NA

cdr3_nt: TGCAGTGCTGAGACACAGGGGACCTCGGGCTACACCTTC
cdr3_aa: CSAETQGTSGYTF
clone_size: NA
j_call: TRBJ1-2
v_call: TRBV20-1
d_call: TRBD1

cdr3_nt: TGTGCCAGCCGGCGGGGGGACTACGAGCAGTACTTC
cdr3_aa: CASRRGDYEQYF
clone_size: few
j_call: TRBJ2-7
v_call: TRBV12-3/TRBV12-4
d_call: TRBD2

cdr3_nt: TGTGCCAGCAGCTTATCAGTGGACTATGGCTACACCTTC
cdr3_aa: CASSLSVDYGYTF
clone_size: once
j_call: TRBJ1-2
v_call: TRBV7-2
d_call: NA

cdr3_nt: TGTGCCAGCAGTTTGGAAAGGGGCTATGGCTACACCTTC
cdr3_aa: CASSLERGYGYTF
clone_size: many
j_call: TRBJ1-2
v_call: TRBV12-3/TRBV12-4
d_call: NA

cdr3_nt: TGCAGCGTTGTGGAGCCGGCGCTTGGAGAGCAGTACTTC
cdr3_aa: CSVVEPALGEQYF
clone_size: NA
j_call: TRBJ2-5
v_call: TRBV29-1
d_call: NA

cdr3_nt: TGCAGTGCTACAGCCCTTAGACTAGCGGACTACGAGCAGTACTTC
cdr3_aa: CSATALRLADYEQYF
clone_size: NA
j_call: TRBJ2-7
v_call: TRBV20-1
d_call: TRBD2

cdr3_nt: TGCAGCGTTGAAGAGGCCATAGCAGGGTCTGGCTACACCTTC
cdr3_aa: CSVEEAIAGSGYTF
clone_size: many
j_call: TRBJ1-2
v_call: TRBV29-1
d_call: NA

cdr3_nt: TGTGCCAGCAGCTTACAACAACTCTACGAGCAGTACTTC
cdr3_aa: CASSLQQLYEQYF
clone_size: NA
j_call: TRBJ2-7
v_call: TRBV7-2
d_call: NA

cdr3_nt: TGTGCCAGCAGCGTCCGCAGTTCCCTTCCCGGGGAGCTGTTTTTT
cdr3_aa: CASSVRSSLPGELFF
clone_size: many
j_call: TRBJ2-2
v_call: TRBV9
d_call: NA

cdr3_nt: TGTGCCATCAGTGAGTCCGGGGGTCATGCCTATGGCTACACCTTC
cdr3_aa: CAISESGGHAYGYTF
clone_size: many
j_call: TRBJ1-2
v_call: TRBV10-3
d_call: NA

cdr3_nt: TGTGCCACGACAGGGGGCCAAGAGACCCAGTACTTC
cdr3_aa: CATTGGQETQYF
clone_size: once
j_call: TRBJ2-5
v_call: TRBV10-3
d_call: TRBD1

cdr3_nt: TGTGCCAGCGACCCCGACAGGTGGAAAGGCACTGAAGCTTTCTTT
cdr3_aa: CASDPDRWKGTEAFF
clone_size: NA
j_call: TRBJ1-1
v_call: TRBV7-9
d_call: NA

cdr3_nt: TGCAGTGCTAGTCGAGGGGAAAATTCACCCCTCCACTTT
cdr3_aa: CSASRGENSPLHF
clone_size: NA
j_call: TRBJ1-6
v_call: TRBV20-1
d_call: NA

cdr3_nt: TGTGCCAGCAGCCAGACAGGGCGGCCAGATACGCAGTATTTT
cdr3_aa: CASSQTGRPDTQYF
clone_size: many
j_call: TRBJ2-3
v_call: TRBV4-2
d_call: TRBD1

cdr3_nt: TGCGCCAGCAGCTTGGCGGGGGCTAGCGCAGATACGCAGTATTTT
cdr3_aa: CASSLAGASADTQYF
clone_size: NA
j_call: TRBJ2-3
v_call: TRBV5-1
d_call: NA

cdr3_nt: TGTGCCAGCAGCTTAGGGGCACCCCGCTATGGCTACACCTTC
cdr3_aa: CASSLGAPRYGYTF
clone_size: NA
j_call: TRBJ1-2
v_call: TRBV7-9
d_call: NA

cdr3_nt: TGTGCCAGCACCTCGGGGACAGGCTACGAGCAGTACTTC
cdr3_aa: CASTSGTGYEQYF
clone_size: NA
j_call: TRBJ2-7
v_call: TRBV7-8
d_call: TRBD1

cdr3_nt: TGTGCCAGCAGTTTCTCGACAGGGGATCATTACAATGAGCAGTTCTTC
cdr3_aa: CASSFSTGDHYNEQFF
clone_size: NA
j_call: TRBJ2-1
v_call: TRBV27
d_call: TRBD1

cdr3_nt: TGTGCCAGCAGTCGGGTCAGGGACTCCTACGAGCAGTACTTC
cdr3_aa: CASSRVRDSYEQYF
clone_size: NA
j_call: TRBJ2-7
v_call: TRBV28
d_call: NA

cdr3_nt: TGTGCCAAAAGTACACGGGAGAACACCGGGGAGCTGTTTTTT
cdr3_aa: CAKSTRENTGELFF
clone_size: few
j_call: TRBJ2-2
v_call: TRBV7-9
d_call: NA

cdr3_nt: TGCGCCAGCAGCTTTACACCCTCTGGGGCCAACGTCCTGACTTTC
cdr3_aa: CASSFTPSGANVLTF
clone_size: few
j_call: TRBJ2-6
v_call: TRBV5-1
d_call: NA

cdr3_nt: TGCGCCAGCAGCCTAGGGACCCGCACCGATCAGCCCCAGCATTTT
cdr3_aa: CASSLGTRTDQPQHF
clone_size: NA
j_call: TRBJ1-5
v_call: TRBV4-1
d_call: NA

cdr3_nt: TGTGCCAGCAGCTTCGCGGCGGGTCGACAAGAGACCCAGTACTTC
cdr3_aa: CASSFAAGRQETQYF
clone_size: few
j_call: TRBJ2-5
v_call: TRBV11-2
d_call: NA

cdr3_nt: TGCAGTGCTAAGGCTAGCGGGAGGTACCACAATGAGCAGTTCTTC
cdr3_aa: CSAKASGRYHNEQFF
clone_size: NA
j_call: TRBJ2-1
v_call: TRBV20-1
d_call: TRBD2